What follows are 24 T cell receptor beta chains derived from one specimen sequenced in a study of Ad26.COV2.S vaccination and SARS-CoV-2 variants. TCRdb's copy holds only in-frame clones and misses some; the assay was immunoSEQ multiplex PCR. There are 300,000 to 350,000 clones in the sample; about 82% occur only once, and around 1.9% lies in the top ten. Noted treatment: around 19 received Ad26.COV2.S at low or high dose, single or two shots; five or six received placebo; per-sample allocation not given. Following the first vaccine or placebo injection, samples were taken on day 63. The sequences come from peripheral blood, collected in a trial of Ad26.COV2.S vaccine versus placebo. These TCRs come from a person aged 18-60 years who received the Ad26.COV2.S COVID-19 vaccine or a placebo.

This clone was found a few times. The same CDR3 can be traced to other DNA sequences in this sample. The CDR3: CASSLTGMNTEAFF. The CDR3, as DNA: TGCGCCAGCAGTTTGACAGGCATGAACACTGAAGCTTTCTTT. The V and J genes are TRBV5-1 and TRBJ1-1; maybe TRBD1 (6 bases). Germline V gives CDR1 SGHRS, CDR2 YFSETQ. The CDR3 spans 14 residues. V gave up 5 bases and J gave up 0 bases, with 11 bases separating them.

This chain connects TRBV29-1 to TRBJ1-2; D unclear. Trimming took 4 bases from V and 8 from J, leaving 23 bases between them. Germline V gives CDR1 SQVTM, CDR2 ANQGSEA. CDR3 length: 15 amino acids. CDR3 residues: CSVVISVQSSRGYTF. CDR3 bases: TGCAGCGTTGTGATAAGTGTACAGAGTTCGCGGGGCTACACCTTC.

This clone was seen only once. The rearrangement uses TRBV27 and TRBJ2-7; no definite D call. V dropped 6 bases and J dropped 1 base, with 13 bases sitting between them. The CDR3 is made up of 14 amino acids. Germline V gives CDR1 MNHEY, CDR2 SMNVEV (reference sequence). The CDR3 sequence: CASSRFVGSYEQYF. The CDR3 DNA sequence: TGTGCCAGCAGCCGCTTCGTTGGATCCTACGAGCAGTACTTC.

The chain couples TRBV3-1 (or the pseudogene TRBV3-2) to TRBJ1-2; perhaps TRBD1 as D (5 bases). From germline, CDR1 is LGHDT and CDR2 YNNKEL (reference sequence). V dropped 7 bases and J dropped 8 bases, with 20 bases sitting between them. CDR3 length equals 14 residues. The CDR3 nucleotides are TGTGCCAGCACCCGCGGGTCCGGGGCAGGAGGCTACACCTTC. Amino acid sequence: CASTRGSGAGGYTF.

The rearrangement links TRBV18 to TRBJ2-5, with a weak D call TRBD2 (6 bases). V was pared by 2 bases and J by 0 bases, with 13 bases between. The germline V gene has CDR1 KGHSH and CDR2 LQKENI. The CDR3 runs to 16 residues. The CDR3 loop is CASSPYGGAHQETQYF. CDR3 coding DNA: TGTGCCAGCTCACCATACGGCGGGGCCCACCAAGAGACCCAGTACTTC.

The J gene is TRBJ1-1, the V gene TRBV11-2; the D is unclear. Germline V gene sequence: CDR1 SGHAT, CDR2 FQNNGV. The CDR3 is made up of 13 amino acids. V lost 2 bases, J lost 7 bases, and 11 bases lay in between. The CDR3 region is CASSLREAGEAFF. The CDR3 DNA is TGTGCCAGCAGCTTACGGGAGGCTGGTGAAGCTTTCTTT.

This clone was detected only a few times. The V and J genes are TRBV18 and TRBJ1-1; D ambiguous. CDR3 length: 14 residues. CDR1 KGHSH and CDR2 LQKENI come from the germline V gene. The V end lost 2 bases, the J end lost 1 base, and 8 bases lay between the germline ends. CDR3 amino acids: CASSPSHENTEAFF. DNA for the CDR3: TGTGCCAGCTCACCATCCCATGAGAACACTGAAGCTTTCTTT.

The chain carries TRBV6-5 and TRBJ1-1; tentatively, D is TRBD1 (6 bases). CDR3 length: 14 amino acids. The V end lost 0 bases, the J end lost 10 bases, and 15 bases lay between the germline ends. Per the germline V gene, CDR1 is MNHEY and CDR2 is SVGAGI. For the CDR3, the DNA is TGTGCCAGCAGTTACTCGAAGGTGTCCAGGGGAGCTTTCTTT. It is translated as CASSYSKVSRGAFF.

V usage is TRBV7-8 and J usage is TRBJ1-4; D may be TRBD1 (5 bases). CDR3 length: 16 amino acids. Germline V gene lookup returns CDR1 SGHVS and CDR2 FQNEAQ. Trimming shortened V by 7 bases and J by 7 bases, and 22 bases separated the two germline ends. The CDR3 coding sequence is TGTGCCAGCAACCCCTCCGCGGGCAGGGTGGGTGAAAAACTGTTTTTT. Translation: CASNPSAGRVGEKLFF. Full variable domain (rest looked up from reference TRBV7-8 and TRBJ1-4): GAGVSQSPRYKVAKRGQDVALRCDPISGHVSLFWYQQALGQGPEFLTYFQNEAQLDKSGLPSDRFFAERPEGSVSTLKIQRTQQEDSAVYLCASNPSAGRVGEKLFFGSGTQLSVL.

The rearrangement uses TRBV6-5 and TRBJ1-2; the D gene is possibly TRBD1 (6 bases). This CDR3 spans 11 amino acids. Germline V gene sequence: CDR1 MNHEY, CDR2 SVGAGI. The V end lost 8 bases, the J end lost 7 bases, and 11 bases lay between the germline ends. The CDR3 DNA reads as TGTGCCAGCTTCTCAGGGGTTGGCTACACCTTC. It specifies CASFSGVGYTF.

The V call is TRBV11-2, the J call TRBJ2-3; D uncertain. The CDR3 totals 14 residues. Germline V lookup: CDR1 SGHAT, CDR2 FQNNGV. V lost 0 bases to trimming and J lost 3 bases, with 7 bases between them. CDR3 in amino acids: CASSLDLQTDTQYF. For the CDR3, the DNA is TGTGCCAGCAGCTTAGATTTGCAGACAGATACGCAGTATTTT.

Only one count was recorded for this clone. As DNA, the CDR3 is TGTGCCAGCAGCCGGCCCGGGACGGCTGAGCAGTACTTC. It yields the protein CASSRPGTAEQYF. This rearrangement joins TRBV6-5 to TRBJ2-7; the D gene could be TRBD1 or TRBD2 (5 bases each). In germline, CDR1 is MNHEY, CDR2 SVGAGI. V was shortened by 6 bases and J by 7 bases, with 16 bases between the two germline ends. The CDR3 has 13 residues.

The V call is TRBV6-5, the J call TRBJ1-2, with D unclear. This CDR3 has 14 residues. Germline CDR1 and CDR2: MNHEY and SVGAGI. Between the trimmed V and J ends, which lost 7 bases and 5 bases, there was a span of 17 bases. CDR3 protein: CASTRGDGSYGYTF. In nucleotides, the CDR3 is TGTGCCAGCACGCGGGGTGACGGTAGTTATGGCTACACCTTC.

The chain is built from TRBV11-2 and TRBJ1-1, with 9 bases fitting TRBD1. This CDR3 has 14 residues. In germline, CDR1 is SGHAT, CDR2 FQNNGV. Trimming at V came to 3 bases and at J to 4 bases, leaving 3 bases not matched to a gene. The CDR3 DNA is TGTGCCAGCAGCTTGACAGGGGGGTCCACTGAAGCTTTCTTT. As protein: CASSLTGGSTEAFF.

This chain links TRBV9 with TRBJ2-2, with D perhaps TRBD1 (5 bases). Deletions cut 3 bases from V and 6 bases from J, with 27 bases between. This CDR3 spans 19 amino acids. CDR1 is SGDLS, CDR2 YYNGEE, per germline. CDR3 DNA: TGTGCCAGCAGCGCCAGACAGCCCTCGGACCTGGTTTGGGCCGGGGAGCTGTTTTTT. This codes for CASSARQPSDLVWAGELFF.

The gene calls are TRBV7-8 and TRBJ2-3; D tentatively fits TRBD1 or TRBD2 (5 bases each). Trimming took off 1 base at V and 6 bases at J, with 8 bases between the two ends. Per the germline V gene, CDR1 is SGHVS and CDR2 is FQNEAQ. This CDR3 spans 13 amino acids. The CDR3 DNA is TGTGCCAGCAGCTTAGTGGGACCCGATACGCAGTATTTT. Encoded protein: CASSLVGPDTQYF.

The chain has TRBV6-5 and TRBJ1-2; 10 nucleotides agree with TRBD1. V trimming: 6 bases; J trimming: 6 bases; junction bases outside the gene matches: 10. The CDR3 is 15 amino acids. Germline V gives CDR1 MNHEY, CDR2 SVGAGI. CDR3 DNA sequence: TGTGCCAGCAGGCCCGACAGGGGGCGGGGGAATGGCTACACCTTC. This gives the protein CASRPDRGRGNGYTF.

This clone was counted once. The CDR3 region is CASSPGTGPADTQYF. The CDR3 DNA reads TGTGCCAGCAGCCCCGGGACAGGGCCAGCAGATACGCAGTATTTT. V gene TRBV3-1 (or the pseudogene TRBV3-2) combines with J gene TRBJ2-3; 9 nucleotides align to TRBD1. The germline CDR1 and CDR2 sequences are LGHDT and YNNKEL (reference sequence). The CDR3 contains 15 residues. J was trimmed by 4 bases and V by 4 bases; bases with no gene match: 6.

This chain uses TRBV18 with TRBJ2-7; no clear D. V dropped 6 bases and J dropped 4 bases, with 19 bases sitting between them. CDR3 length: 15 residues. Germline assignment: CDR1 KGHSH and CDR2 LQKENI. CDR3 bases: TGTGCCAGCTCGGTAAGGGCGCATCAGAGTTACGAGCAGTACTTC. Its protein is CASSVRAHQSYEQYF.

The chain is built from TRBV2 and TRBJ2-5, with D possibly TRBD1 on 6 matching bases. CDR1 and CDR2 (germline): SNHLY, FYNNEI. The V gene lost 7 bases and the J gene lost 1 base, with 10 bases spanning the gap. There are 13 residues in the CDR3. CDR3 residues: CASKGQTQETQYF. In DNA form, the CDR3 reads TGTGCCAGCAAAGGACAGACCCAAGAGACCCAGTACTTC.

The chain couples TRBV7-2 to TRBJ2-1; 7 positions agree with TRBD2. V was pared by 10 bases and J by 8 bases, with 14 bases of the junction left unmatched. Per germline, CDR1 SGHTA and CDR2 FQGNSA. There are 14 residues in the CDR3. CDR3 sequence (DNA): TGTGCCATCGAGGGGTCAGGGAGGGTGGATGAGCAGTTCTTC. This codes for CAIEGSGRVDEQFF.

This clone was counted once. CDR3 sequence reads: CASRPRRSEKLFF. The CDR3 DNA follows: TGTGCCAGCAGACCCCGGCGTTCGGAAAAACTGTTTTTT. The chain couples TRBV27 to TRBJ1-4; unclear D gene. CDR1 MNHEY and CDR2 SMNVEV come from the germline V gene (reference sequence). The CDR3 has 13 residues. Trimming took 6 bases from V and 8 from J, leaving 13 bases between them. Full variable domain (missing parts from reference TRBV27 and TRBJ1-4): EAQVTQNPRYLITVTGKKLTVTCSQNMNHEYMSWYRQDPGLGLRQIYYSMNVEVTDKGDVPEGYKVSRKEKRNFPLILESPSPNQTSLYFCASRPRRSEKLFFGSGTQLSVL.

The chain links TRBV5-1 to TRBJ1-2, with D possibly matching TRBD1 (5 bases). Per germline, CDR1 SGHRS and CDR2 YFSETQ. V was clipped by 7 bases and J by 3 bases, with 13 bases between them. This CDR3 spans 13 amino acids. This CDR3 is CASRTGGYYGYTF. The CDR3 DNA follows: TGCGCCAGCCGTACAGGAGGGTACTATGGCTACACCTTC.

The V gene is TRBV4-3, the J gene TRBJ2-1; perhaps TRBD2 as D (5 bases). Trimming removed 4 bases at V and 2 bases at J, with 15 bases between. CDR1 and CDR2 from the germline V gene are LGHNA and YSLEER. This CDR3 spans 16 amino acids. The CDR3 here is CASSPHLAIPYNEQFF. DNA of the CDR3: TGCGCCAGCAGCCCGCACCTAGCAATCCCCTACAATGAGCAGTTCTTC.